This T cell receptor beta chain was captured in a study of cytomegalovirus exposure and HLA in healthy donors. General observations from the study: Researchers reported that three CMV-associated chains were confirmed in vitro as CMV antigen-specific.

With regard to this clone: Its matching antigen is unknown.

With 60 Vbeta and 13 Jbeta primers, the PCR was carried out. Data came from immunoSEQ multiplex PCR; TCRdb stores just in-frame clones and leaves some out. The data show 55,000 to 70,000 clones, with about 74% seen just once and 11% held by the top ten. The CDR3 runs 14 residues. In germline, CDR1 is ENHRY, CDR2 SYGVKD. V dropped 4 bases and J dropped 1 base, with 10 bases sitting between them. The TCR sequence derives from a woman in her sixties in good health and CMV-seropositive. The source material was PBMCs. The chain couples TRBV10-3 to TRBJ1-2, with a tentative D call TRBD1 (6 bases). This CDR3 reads CAISAGTFNYGYTF. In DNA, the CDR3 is TGTGCCATCAGTGCCGGGACATTTAACTATGGCTACACCTTC.